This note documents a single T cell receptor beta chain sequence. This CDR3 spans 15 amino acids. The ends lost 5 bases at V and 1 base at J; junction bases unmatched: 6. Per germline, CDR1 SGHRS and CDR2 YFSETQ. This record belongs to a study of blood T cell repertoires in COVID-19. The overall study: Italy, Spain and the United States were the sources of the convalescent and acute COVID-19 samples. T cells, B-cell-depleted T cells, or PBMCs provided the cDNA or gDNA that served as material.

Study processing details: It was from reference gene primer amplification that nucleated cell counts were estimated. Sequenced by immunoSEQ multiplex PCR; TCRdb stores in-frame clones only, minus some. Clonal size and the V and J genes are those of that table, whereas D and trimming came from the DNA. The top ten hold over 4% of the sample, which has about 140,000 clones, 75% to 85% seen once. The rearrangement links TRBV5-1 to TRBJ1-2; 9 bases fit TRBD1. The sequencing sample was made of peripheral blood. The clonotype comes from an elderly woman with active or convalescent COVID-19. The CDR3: CASRPGTGSNYGYTF. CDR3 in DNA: TGCGCCAGCAGGCCTGGGACAGGGAGTAACTATGGCTACACCTTC.